The rows below give T cell receptor beta chains drawn from one sample of a study of a mutant IDH1 vaccine in newly diagnosed glioma. Method: immunoSEQ multiplex PCR; TCRdb's copy keeps in-frame clones and lacks some. The sample lists some 38,000 clones, about nine tenths occurring once. The specimen comprised PBMCs, sampled from a glioma patient treated with radiotherapy, temozolomide or both. The source of these receptors is a young man with glioma. The CDR3 runs from the conserved cysteine through the conserved F or W. D genes are given only for firm matches. Some rows mark clone size as missing; the rest say once, few, many or name a class of expanded clone.

abundance: .
d_gene: TRBD2
j_gene: TRBJ2-1
v_gene: TRBV7-7
CDR3aa: CASSPGTSGPYNEQFF
CDR3nt: TGTGCCAGCAGCCCCGGGACTAGCGGCCCCTACAATGAGCAGTTCTTC

abundance: .
d_gene: .
j_gene: TRBJ1-3
v_gene: TRBV4-1
CDR3aa: CASSRGGLASSGNTIYF
CDR3nt: TGCGCCAGCAGCCGAGGGGGACTCGCAAGCTCTGGAAACACCATATATTTT

abundance: few
d_gene: TRBD1
j_gene: TRBJ2-2
v_gene: TRBV5-1
CDR3aa: CASSPGQGLAGELFF
CDR3nt: TGCGCCAGCAGCCCCGGACAGGGGTTGGCCGGGGAGCTGTTTTTT

abundance: .
d_gene: TRBD2
j_gene: TRBJ2-7
v_gene: TRBV7-2
CDR3aa: CASSKRTSGRGNEQYF
CDR3nt: TGTGCCAGCAGCAAACGGACTAGCGGGAGGGGAAACGAGCAGTACTTC

abundance: .
d_gene: .
j_gene: TRBJ2-6
v_gene: TRBV28
CDR3aa: CASRTGANVLTF
CDR3nt: TGTGCCAGCAGGACTGGGGCCAACGTCCTGACTTTC

abundance: .
d_gene: .
j_gene: TRBJ1-3
v_gene: TRBV7-8
CDR3aa: CASSHQGGGQSSPWGNTIYF
CDR3nt: TGTGCCAGCAGCCATCAAGGGGGAGGACAGTCTTCCCCCTGGGGAAACACCATATATTTT

abundance: .
d_gene: .
j_gene: TRBJ1-2
v_gene: TRBV5-6
CDR3aa: CASSPGLGYRGYTF
CDR3nt: TGTGCCAGCAGCCCCGGGTTAGGCTACCGGGGCTACACCTTC

abundance: .
d_gene: .
j_gene: TRBJ1-1
v_gene: TRBV6-5
CDR3aa: CASSLTENTEAFF
CDR3nt: TGTGCCAGCAGTCTAACAGAGAACACTGAAGCTTTCTTT

abundance: .
d_gene: .
j_gene: TRBJ2-3
v_gene: TRBV9
CDR3aa: CASSVETDTQYF
CDR3nt: TGTGCCAGCAGCGTAGAAACAGATACGCAGTATTTT

abundance: .
d_gene: .
j_gene: TRBJ2-2
v_gene: TRBV12-2
CDR3aa: CASRGLAAGDTGELFF
CDR3nt: TGTGCAAGCCGTGGGTTAGCAGCGGGAGACACCGGGGAGCTGTTTTTT

abundance: .
d_gene: TRBD2
j_gene: TRBJ2-5
v_gene: TRBV5-6
CDR3aa: CASSPKPGLGEETQYF
CDR3nt: TGTGCCAGCAGCCCGAAGCCAGGACTAGGTGAAGAGACCCAGTACTTC

abundance: .
d_gene: TRBD2
j_gene: TRBJ2-5
v_gene: TRBV9
CDR3aa: CASSVEPAGYQETQYF
CDR3nt: TGTGCCAGCAGCGTAGAGCCAGCGGGGTACCAAGAGACCCAGTACTTC

abundance: .
d_gene: .
j_gene: TRBJ2-2
v_gene: TRBV30
CDR3aa: CARGREYPGELFF
CDR3nt: TGTGCCCGGGGACGGGAGTACCCCGGGGAGCTGTTTTTT

abundance: .
d_gene: .
j_gene: TRBJ2-1
v_gene: TRBV4-1
CDR3aa: CASSQARGLVYEQFF
CDR3nt: TGCGCCAGCAGCCAAGCCAGGGGATTGGTCTATGAGCAGTTCTTC

abundance: .
d_gene: .
j_gene: TRBJ1-5
v_gene: TRBV6-5
CDR3aa: CASKMTGYSNQPQHF
CDR3nt: TGTGCCAGCAAAATGACAGGTTATAGCAATCAGCCCCAGCATTTT

abundance: once
d_gene: .
j_gene: TRBJ1-2
v_gene: TRBV28
CDR3aa: CASRQTGANYGYTF
CDR3nt: TGTGCCAGCAGGCAGACGGGGGCGAACTATGGCTACACCTTC

abundance: .
d_gene: .
j_gene: TRBJ1-6
v_gene: TRBV5-6
CDR3aa: CASSLVMTGNSPLHF
CDR3nt: TGTGCCAGCAGCCTCGTGATGACAGGCAATTCACCCCTCCACTTT

abundance: .
d_gene: .
j_gene: TRBJ1-1
v_gene: TRBV19
CDR3aa: CASSAGITEAFF
CDR3nt: TGTGCCAGTAGTGCCGGGATTACTGAAGCTTTCTTT

abundance: .
d_gene: TRBD1
j_gene: TRBJ1-4
v_gene: TRBV4-3
CDR3aa: CASSQGTGGDELFF
CDR3nt: TGCGCCAGCAGCCAAGGGACAGGGGGCGACGAACTGTTTTTT

abundance: .
d_gene: .
j_gene: TRBJ1-5
v_gene: TRBV4-1
CDR3aa: CASSQGGQPQHF
CDR3nt: TGCGCCAGCAGCCAAGGAGGGCAGCCCCAGCATTTT

abundance: .
d_gene: .
j_gene: TRBJ2-1
v_gene: TRBV4-1
CDR3aa: CASSQDPPGGSYNEQFF
CDR3nt: TGCGCCAGCAGCCAAGATCCCCCTGGCGGATCTTACAATGAGCAGTTCTTC

abundance: .
d_gene: .
j_gene: TRBJ2-3
v_gene: TRBV2
CDR3aa: CASKRSGSGTDTQYF
CDR3nt: TGTGCCAGCAAGCGATCCGGGAGTGGCACAGATACGCAGTATTTT

abundance: .
d_gene: TRBD1
j_gene: TRBJ1-5
v_gene: TRBV9
CDR3aa: CASSAGQSNQPQHF
CDR3nt: TGTGCCAGCAGCGCGGGACAGAGCAATCAGCCCCAGCATTTT

abundance: .
d_gene: TRBD2
j_gene: TRBJ2-7
v_gene: TRBV6-5
CDR3aa: CASSSLLAGGLGEQYF
CDR3nt: TGTGCCAGCAGTTCCCTACTAGCGGGAGGGCTTGGGGAGCAGTACTTC

abundance: .
d_gene: .
j_gene: TRBJ2-1
v_gene: TRBV4-1
CDR3aa: CASSQDWTIYNEQFF
CDR3nt: TGCGCCAGCAGCCAAGATTGGACTATCTACAATGAGCAGTTCTTC

abundance: .
d_gene: TRBD1
j_gene: TRBJ1-1
v_gene: TRBV7-9
CDR3aa: CASSLQGGSTEAFF
CDR3nt: TGTGCCAGCAGCTTACAGGGGGGGTCCACTGAAGCTTTCTTT

abundance: once
d_gene: TRBD1
j_gene: TRBJ1-2
v_gene: TRBV10-1
CDR3aa: CASSWDRLYGYTF
CDR3nt: TGCGCCAGCAGTTGGGACAGGCTCTATGGCTACACCTTC

abundance: .
d_gene: .
j_gene: TRBJ2-7
v_gene: TRBV28
CDR3aa: CASRLTLAASYEQYF
CDR3nt: TGTGCCAGCAGGCTAACCTTAGCGGCCTCCTACGAGCAGTACTTC

abundance: .
d_gene: TRBD2
j_gene: TRBJ2-2
v_gene: TRBV7-9
CDR3aa: CASGRANGELFF
CDR3nt: TGTGCCAGCGGGAGGGCCAACGGGGAGCTGTTTTTT

abundance: .
d_gene: .
j_gene: TRBJ2-1
v_gene: TRBV9
CDR3aa: CASSVDPGRSKNEQFF
CDR3nt: TGTGCCAGCAGCGTAGACCCGGGGAGGTCGAAAAATGAGCAGTTCTTC

abundance: .
d_gene: TRBD2
j_gene: TRBJ2-5
v_gene: TRBV9
CDR3aa: CASSANAGGQETQYF
CDR3nt: TGTGCCAGCAGCGCCAATGCGGGGGGCCAAGAGACCCAGTACTTC

abundance: once
d_gene: TRBD1
j_gene: TRBJ1-4
v_gene: TRBV30
CDR3aa: CAWSLAGGATNEKLFF
CDR3nt: TGTGCCTGGAGTTTGGCAGGGGGAGCAACTAATGAAAAACTGTTTTTT

abundance: .
d_gene: .
j_gene: TRBJ2-2
v_gene: TRBV7-2
CDR3aa: CASSLVQGNTGELFF
CDR3nt: TGTGCCAGCAGCTTAGTACAGGGGAACACCGGGGAGCTGTTTTTT

abundance: .
d_gene: .
j_gene: TRBJ2-7
v_gene: TRBV19
CDR3aa: CASSIHPLREQYF
CDR3nt: TGTGCCAGTAGTATCCACCCCCTCCGGGAGCAGTACTTC

abundance: once
d_gene: TRBD2
j_gene: TRBJ2-7
v_gene: TRBV7-2
CDR3aa: CASSSPGREWAQYF
CDR3nt: TGTGCCAGCAGCTCCCCAGGGCGGGAGTGGGCGCAGTACTTC

abundance: once
d_gene: TRBD2
j_gene: TRBJ2-5
v_gene: TRBV5-1
CDR3aa: CASSLTSVRETQYF
CDR3nt: TGCGCCAGCAGCTTGACTAGCGTAAGGGAGACCCAGTACTTC

abundance: .
d_gene: TRBD2
j_gene: TRBJ2-5
v_gene: TRBV5-5
CDR3aa: CASSLGLAGQETQYF
CDR3nt: TGTGCCAGCAGCTTGGGGCTAGCGGGACAAGAGACCCAGTACTTC

abundance: few
d_gene: .
j_gene: TRBJ1-2
v_gene: TRBV7-8
CDR3aa: CASSRTLEGGYTF
CDR3nt: TGTGCCAGCAGCCGGACCCTAGAAGGAGGCTACACCTTC

abundance: .
d_gene: .
j_gene: TRBJ2-4
v_gene: TRBV6-6
CDR3aa: CATEGSAKNIQYF
CDR3nt: TGTGCCACCGAAGGTAGCGCCAAAAACATTCAGTACTTC

abundance: .
d_gene: .
j_gene: TRBJ1-5
v_gene: TRBV6-5
CDR3aa: CASSFGVDQPQHF
CDR3nt: TGTGCCAGCAGTTTTGGAGTTGATCAGCCCCAGCATTTT